Shown below are 16 T cell receptor beta chains from a single sample sequenced in a study of T cell changes during pregnancy in multiple sclerosis. Using immunoSEQ multiplex PCR, the repertoire was profiled, and TCRdb retains in-frame clones only, with some absent. The table lists tens of thousands of clones, approximately 90% of them singletons, with roughly 0.5% in the top ten. Sequences were derived from CD4+ T cells from peripheral blood mononuclear cells, sampled in the third trimester of pregnancy. The receptors come from a female donor with multiple sclerosis, enrolled in a pregnancy study.

The CDR3 here is CASSKQGFTEAFF. The CDR3 DNA reads as TGTGCCAGCAGCAAACAGGGATTCACTGAAGCTTTCTTT. The chain has TRBV28 and TRBJ1-1, with D tentatively TRBD1 (6 bases). V gave up 6 bases and J gave up 4 bases, with 12 bases separating them. Germline assignment: CDR1 MDHEN and CDR2 SYDVKM. This CDR3 is 13 amino acids long.

In its sample, this clone was seen once. The chain combines TRBV9 with TRBJ2-7; 9 bases line up with TRBD1. The germline V gene has CDR1 SGDLS and CDR2 YYNGEE. The CDR3 extends over 13 amino acids. The trim removed 1 base at V and 5 bases at J, leaving 1 base unmatched. This CDR3 reads CASSVTGGNEQYF. The CDR3 coding sequence is TGTGCCAGCAGCGTAACAGGGGGCAACGAGCAGTACTTC.

The gene calls are TRBV11-3 and TRBJ1-1; perhaps TRBD1 as D (5 bases). The ends were cut back, 3 bases at V and 5 bases at J, with 10 bases in the middle. CDR3 length equals 13 residues. CDR1 is SGHNT, CDR2 YENEEA, per germline. The CDR3 loop reads CASSFRRGTEAFF. The CDR3 nucleotides are TGTGCCAGCAGCTTTCGCCGGGGGACTGAAGCTTTCTTT.

The chain carries TRBV27 and TRBJ1-5; D is perhaps TRBD1 (6 bases). Germline values: CDR1 MNHEY, CDR2 SMNVEV (reference sequence). The V end was cut by 7 bases, the J end by 0 bases, with 19 bases between. There are 17 residues in the CDR3. CDR3 loop: CASMTTRDIYSNQPQHF. The DNA of the CDR3 is TGTGCCAGCATGACCACACGGGACATTTATAGCAATCAGCCCCAGCATTTT.

The V call is TRBV27, the J call TRBJ2-1; possible D gene TRBD2, 6 bases. Germline V CDR1 and CDR2: MNHEY, SMNVEV (reference sequence). Trimming stripped 3 bases from V and 6 bases from J, with 18 bases between. The CDR3 is made up of 16 amino acids. The CDR3 sequence is CASSFTGVPLGNEQFF. In nucleotides, the CDR3 is TGTGCCAGCAGTTTTACGGGAGTCCCCCTTGGCAATGAGCAGTTCTTC.

CDR3 region: CASSQDLADRTDTQYF. In DNA form, the CDR3 reads TGCGCCAGCAGCCAAGATTTAGCGGATCGCACAGATACGCAGTATTTT. V usage is TRBV4-3 and J usage is TRBJ2-3; a possible D gene is TRBD2 (6 bases). Between the trimmed V and J ends, which lost 0 bases and 1 base, there was a span of 11 bases. The CDR3 consists of 16 residues. Germline loops: CDR1 LGHNA, CDR2 YSLEER.

The genes are TRBV19 and TRBJ2-7; no firm D call. V was clipped by 5 bases and J by 0 bases, with 11 bases between them. CDR1 and CDR2 from the germline V gene are LNHDA and SQIVND (reference sequence). This CDR3 has 14 residues. The CDR3 bases are TGTGCCAGTAGTGGAGTAGGAAGCTCCTACGAGCAGTACTTC. It encodes CASSGVGSSYEQYF.

The chain links TRBV20-1 to TRBJ1-1; possible D gene TRBD1, 5 bases. Trimming removed 6 bases from V and 7 bases from J, with 12 bases in between. Germline V gene sequence: CDR1 DFQATT, CDR2 SNEGSKA (reference sequence). The CDR3 totals 11 residues. The CDR3 sequence: CSAPGSGEAFF. The DNA of the CDR3 is TGCAGTGCCCCAGGGTCTGGTGAAGCTTTCTTT.

The chain recombines TRBV4-3 with TRBJ2-3, with 7 bases lining up with TRBD2. V lost 1 base and J lost 2; bases outside the gene matches: 9. CDR3 length: 17 residues. Germline CDR1 is LGHNA and CDR2 is YSLEER. CDR3 sequence (DNA): TGCGCCAGCAGCCAAGGGGGTAGCGGGCCTAACACAGATACGCAGTATTTT. It is translated as CASSQGGSGPNTDTQYF.

The chain carries TRBV4-2 and TRBJ2-3; 8 positions match TRBD2. The CDR3 extends over 15 amino acids. Germline V lookup: CDR1 LGHNA, CDR2 YNFKEQ. V lost 2 bases, J lost 2 bases, and 3 bases stayed unmatched. The CDR3 coding sequence is TGTGCCAGCAGCCAAACGGGAGGGAACACAGATACGCAGTATTTT. This translates into CASSQTGGNTDTQYF.

The V gene is TRBV30, the J gene TRBJ2-3, with a weak D call TRBD2 (6 bases). Germline V lookup: CDR1 GTSNPN, CDR2 SVGIG (reference sequence). This CDR3 is 15 amino acids long. V lost 0 bases and J 1 base, leaving 11 bases between the germline ends. For the CDR3, the DNA is TGTGCCTGGAGTGTGACGGGAGTAGGCACAGATACGCAGTATTTT. It codes for CAWSVTGVGTDTQYF. The full variable domain, in which reference TRBV30 and TRBJ2-3 provide the parts outside the CDR3, is SQTIHQWPATLVQPVGSPLSLECTVEGTSNPNLYWYRQAAGRGLQLLFYSVGIGQISSEVPQNLSASRPQDRQFILSSKKLLLSDSGFYLCAWSVTGVGTDTQYFGPGTRLTVL.

The genes are TRBV11-2 and TRBJ2-7; tentatively, D is TRBD2 (6 bases). In germline, CDR1 is SGHAT, CDR2 FQNNGV. The CDR3 extends over 12 amino acids. The V and J ends lost 0 bases and 10 bases respectively, with 10 bases between them. This chain's CDR3 is CASSLDHGRQYF. The DNA for the CDR3 is TGTGCCAGCAGCTTAGATCACGGGAGACAGTACTTC.

The chain is built from TRBV7-2 and TRBJ1-2; TRBD1 aligns across 9 bases. Trimming took 2 bases from V and 8 from J; bases not matched to a gene: 12. Germline loops: CDR1 SGHTA, CDR2 FQGNSA. The CDR3 is made up of 16 amino acids. The CDR3 region has the DNA TGTGCCAGCAGCTTATACGAGGACAGGGGAAGGCGAGGCTACACCTTC. It is translated as CASSLYEDRGRRGYTF. The variable domain in full, completed from reference TRBV7-2 and TRBJ1-2, reads GAGVSQSPSNKVTEKGKDVELRCDPISGHTALYWYRQSLGQGLEFLIYFQGNSAPDKSGLPSDRFSAERTGGSVSTLTIQRTQQEDSAVYLCASSLYEDRGRRGYTFGSGTRLTVV.

Of note for this clone: A read error may account for a junction end that differs from germline. This rearrangement joins TRBV7-7 to TRBJ2-2; no clear D gene. Germline V gene lookup returns CDR1 SSHAT and CDR2 FNYEAQ (reference sequence). The CDR3 spans 14 residues. CDR3 in amino acids: CASSPTRNTGELFF. In DNA form, the CDR3 reads TGTGCTAGCAGCCCTACGAGGAACACCGGGGAGCTGTTTTTT.

The rearrangement uses TRBV10-2 and TRBJ2-1, with 9 nucleotides matching TRBD2. The CDR3 runs to 17 residues. From germline, CDR1 is WSHSY and CDR2 SAAADI. V was pared by 8 bases and J by 3 bases, with 14 bases of the junction left unmatched. CDR3 in amino acids: CASGGSGSPHSYNEQFF. The CDR3 coding sequence is TGCGCCAGCGGCGGTAGCGGGAGTCCCCACAGCTACAATGAGCAGTTCTTC.

J is TRBJ2-3 and V is TRBV4-1, with 15 positions matching TRBD2. J lost 5 bases, V lost 6 bases, and 6 bases had no gene match. Germline values: CDR1 MGHRA, CDR2 YSYEKL. CDR3 size: 16 residues. Written as DNA, the CDR3 is TGCGCCAGCAGTGGGGGACTAGCGGGAGGAATAGATACGCAGTATTTT. It is translated as CASSGGLAGGIDTQYF.